The entry that follows covers one TCR beta chain sequence. This sample stems from a study of T cell changes during pregnancy in multiple sclerosis. The CDR3 runs to 15 residues. Germline V lookup: CDR1 SGHRS, CDR2 YFSETQ. The V end lost 5 bases, the J end lost 8 bases, and 19 bases lay between the germline ends. Libraries were prepared by immunoSEQ multiplex PCR; TCRdb keeps only in-frame clonotypes and omits some of them. The sample includes 60,000 to 70,000 clones, around 91% seen only once; the top ten take approximately 1.5%. This TCR was sampled from a female donor in good health, enrolled as a control in a pregnancy study. V is TRBV5-1 and J is TRBJ1-4; a weak D match, TRBD1 (5 bases). Sequenced here: peripheral blood, sampled in the third trimester of pregnancy. The CDR3 DNA follows: TGCGCCAGCAGACAGGCGGGGTCCCAGTGGGAAAAACTGTTTTTT. Protein product: CASRQAGSQWEKLFF.